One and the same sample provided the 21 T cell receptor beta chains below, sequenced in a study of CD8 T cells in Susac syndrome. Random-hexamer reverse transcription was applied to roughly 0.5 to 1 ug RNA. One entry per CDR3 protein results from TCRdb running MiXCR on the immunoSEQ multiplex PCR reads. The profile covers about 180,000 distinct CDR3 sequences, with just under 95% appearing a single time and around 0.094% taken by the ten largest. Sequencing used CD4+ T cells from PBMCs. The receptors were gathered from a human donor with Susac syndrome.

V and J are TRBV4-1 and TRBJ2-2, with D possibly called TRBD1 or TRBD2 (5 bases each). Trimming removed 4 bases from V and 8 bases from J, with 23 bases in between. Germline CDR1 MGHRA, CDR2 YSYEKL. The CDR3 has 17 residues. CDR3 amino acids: CASSPRGGVQLVGELFF. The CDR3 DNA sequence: TGCGCCAGCAGCCCCCGGGGCGGCGTCCAGCTCGTTGGGGAGCTGTTTTTT.

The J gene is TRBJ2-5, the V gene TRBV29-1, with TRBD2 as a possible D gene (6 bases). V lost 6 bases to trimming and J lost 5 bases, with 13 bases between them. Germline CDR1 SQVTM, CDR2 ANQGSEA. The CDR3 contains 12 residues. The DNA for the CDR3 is TGCAGCGTAGAGCGGGTGAGGGAGACCCAGTACTTC. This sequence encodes CSVERVRETQYF. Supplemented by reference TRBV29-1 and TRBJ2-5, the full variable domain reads SAVISQKPSRDICQRGTSLTIQCQVDSQVTMMFWYRQQPGQSLTLIATANQGSEATYESGFVIDKFPISRPNLTFSTLTVSNMSPEDSSIYLCSVERVRETQYFGPGTRLLVL.

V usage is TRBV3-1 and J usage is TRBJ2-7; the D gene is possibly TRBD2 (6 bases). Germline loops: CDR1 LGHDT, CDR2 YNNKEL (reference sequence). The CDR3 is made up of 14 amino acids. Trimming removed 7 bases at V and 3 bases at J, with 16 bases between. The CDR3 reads CASTRGGAVYEQYF. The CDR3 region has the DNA TGTGCCAGCACCAGAGGAGGGGCGGTCTACGAGCAGTACTTC.

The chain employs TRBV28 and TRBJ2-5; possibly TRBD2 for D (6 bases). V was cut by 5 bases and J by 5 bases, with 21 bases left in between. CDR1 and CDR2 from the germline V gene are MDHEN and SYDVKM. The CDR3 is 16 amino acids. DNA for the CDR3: TGTGCCAGCAGTCCCCGGGAGACAGTGGGTAGGGAGACCCAGTACTTC. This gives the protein CASSPRETVGRETQYF.

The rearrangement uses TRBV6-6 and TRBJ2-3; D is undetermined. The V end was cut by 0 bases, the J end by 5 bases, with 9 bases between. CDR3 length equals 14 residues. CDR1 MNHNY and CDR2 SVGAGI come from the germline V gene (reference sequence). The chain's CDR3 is CASSYSDSGDTQYF. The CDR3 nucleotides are TGTGCCAGCAGTTACTCCGACTCGGGAGATACGCAGTATTTT.

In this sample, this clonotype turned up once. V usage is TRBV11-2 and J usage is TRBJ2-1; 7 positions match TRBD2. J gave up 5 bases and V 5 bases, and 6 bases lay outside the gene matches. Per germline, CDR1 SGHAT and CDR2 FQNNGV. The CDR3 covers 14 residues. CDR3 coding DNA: TGTGCCAGCAGCCCCAGCCGGGGGGACAATGAGCAGTTCTTC. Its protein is CASSPSRGDNEQFF.

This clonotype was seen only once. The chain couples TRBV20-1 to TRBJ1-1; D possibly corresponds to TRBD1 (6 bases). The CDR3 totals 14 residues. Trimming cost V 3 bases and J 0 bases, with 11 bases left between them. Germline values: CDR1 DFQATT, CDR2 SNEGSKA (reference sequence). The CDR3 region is CSASRGALNTEAFF. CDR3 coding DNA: TGCAGTGCTAGTCGGGGGGCTTTGAACACTGAAGCTTTCTTT.

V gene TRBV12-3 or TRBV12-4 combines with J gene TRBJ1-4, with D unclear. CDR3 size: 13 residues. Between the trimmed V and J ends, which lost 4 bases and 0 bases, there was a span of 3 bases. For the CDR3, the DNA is TGTGCCAGCAGTTCCACAACTAATGAAAAACTGTTTTTT. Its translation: CASSSTTNEKLFF.

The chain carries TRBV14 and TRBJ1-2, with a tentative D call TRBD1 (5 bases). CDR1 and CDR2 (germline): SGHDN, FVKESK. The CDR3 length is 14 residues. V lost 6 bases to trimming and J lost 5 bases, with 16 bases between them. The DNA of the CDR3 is TGTGCCAGCAGTCGGGGACGGTCCGTATATGGCTACACCTTC. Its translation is CASSRGRSVYGYTF. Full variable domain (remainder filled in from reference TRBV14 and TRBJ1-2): EAGVTQFPSHSVIEKGQTVTLRCDPISGHDNLYWYRRVMGKEIKFLLHFVKESKQDESGMPNNRFLAERTGGTYSTLKVQPAELEDSGVYFCASSRGRSVYGYTFGSGTRLTVV.

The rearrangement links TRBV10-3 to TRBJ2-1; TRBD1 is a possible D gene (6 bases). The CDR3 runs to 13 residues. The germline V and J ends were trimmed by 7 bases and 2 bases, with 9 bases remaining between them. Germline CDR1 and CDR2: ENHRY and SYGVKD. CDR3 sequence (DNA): TGTGCCATCAAGGACAGCACCTACAATGAGCAGTTCTTC. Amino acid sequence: CAIKDSTYNEQFF.

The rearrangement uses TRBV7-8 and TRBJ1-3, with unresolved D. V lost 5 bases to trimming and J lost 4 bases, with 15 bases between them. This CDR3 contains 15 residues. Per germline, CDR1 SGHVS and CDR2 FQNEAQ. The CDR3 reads CASSPGAVPGNTIYF. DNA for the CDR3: TGTGCCAGCAGCCCCGGTGCGGTACCCGGAAACACCATATATTTT.

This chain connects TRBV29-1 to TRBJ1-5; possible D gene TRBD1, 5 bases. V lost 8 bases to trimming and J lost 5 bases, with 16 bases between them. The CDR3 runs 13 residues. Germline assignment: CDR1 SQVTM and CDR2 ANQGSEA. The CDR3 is CSTGQGPDQPQHF. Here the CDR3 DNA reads TGCAGCACCGGGCAGGGTCCCGATCAGCCCCAGCATTTT.

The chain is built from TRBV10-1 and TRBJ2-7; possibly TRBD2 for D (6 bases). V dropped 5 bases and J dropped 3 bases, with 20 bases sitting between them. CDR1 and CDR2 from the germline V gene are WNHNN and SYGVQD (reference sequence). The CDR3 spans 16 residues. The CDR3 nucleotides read TGCGCCAGCAGTCCGGGAGAACAGGCTCCCCTCTACGAGCAGTACTTC. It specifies CASSPGEQAPLYEQYF.

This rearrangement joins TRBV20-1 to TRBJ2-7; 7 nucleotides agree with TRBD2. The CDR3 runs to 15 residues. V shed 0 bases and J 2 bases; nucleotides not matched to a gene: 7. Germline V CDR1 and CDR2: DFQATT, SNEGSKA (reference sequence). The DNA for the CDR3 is TGCAGTGCTAGAGATGCGGGAGATTCCCCCTACGAGCAGTACTTC. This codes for CSARDAGDSPYEQYF.

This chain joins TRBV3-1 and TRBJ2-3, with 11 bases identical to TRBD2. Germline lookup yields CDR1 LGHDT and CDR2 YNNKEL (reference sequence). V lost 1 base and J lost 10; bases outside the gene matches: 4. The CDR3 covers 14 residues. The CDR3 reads CASSQVAGGRSQYF. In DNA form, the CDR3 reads TGTGCCAGCAGCCAAGTAGCGGGAGGGAGGTCGCAGTATTTT.

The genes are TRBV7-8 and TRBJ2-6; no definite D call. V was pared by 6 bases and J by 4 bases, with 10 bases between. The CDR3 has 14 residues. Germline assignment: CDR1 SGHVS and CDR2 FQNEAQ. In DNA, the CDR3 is TGTGCCAGCAGTCGACGAGAGGGGGCCAACGTCCTGACTTTC. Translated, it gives CASSRREGANVLTF. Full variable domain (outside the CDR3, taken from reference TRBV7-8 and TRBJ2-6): GAGVSQSPRYKVAKRGQDVALRCDPISGHVSLFWYQQALGQGPEFLTYFQNEAQLDKSGLPSDRFFAERPEGSVSTLKIQRTQQEDSAVYLCASSRREGANVLTFGAGSRLTVL.

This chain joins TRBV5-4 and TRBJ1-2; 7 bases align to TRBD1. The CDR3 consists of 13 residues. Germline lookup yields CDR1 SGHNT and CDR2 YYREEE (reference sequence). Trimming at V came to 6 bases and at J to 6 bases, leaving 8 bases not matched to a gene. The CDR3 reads CASTKGQGDGYTF. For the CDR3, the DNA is TGTGCCAGCACCAAAGGGCAGGGGGATGGCTACACCTTC.

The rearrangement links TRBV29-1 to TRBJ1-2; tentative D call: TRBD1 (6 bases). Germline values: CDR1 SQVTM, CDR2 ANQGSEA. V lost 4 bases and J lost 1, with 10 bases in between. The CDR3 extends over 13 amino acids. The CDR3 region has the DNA TGCAGCGTTGCTCGGACAGATAACTATGGCTACACCTTC. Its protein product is CSVARTDNYGYTF.

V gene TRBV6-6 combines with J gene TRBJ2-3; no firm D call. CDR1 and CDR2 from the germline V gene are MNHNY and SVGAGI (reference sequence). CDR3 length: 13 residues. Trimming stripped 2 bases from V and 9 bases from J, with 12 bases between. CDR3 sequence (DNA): TGTGCCAGCAGTTACCCCCAAGAAGGGACGCAGTATTTT. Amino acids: CASSYPQEGTQYF.

CDR3 DNA: TGTGCCAGCAGCCTCGGGTTATCGGGGGATGAGCAGTTCTTC. It is translated as CASSLGLSGDEQFF. The chain combines TRBV7-2 with TRBJ2-1; perhaps TRBD2 as D (6 bases). The CDR3 covers 14 residues. Germline CDR1 SGHTA, CDR2 FQGNSA. The V end was cut by 5 bases, the J end by 8 bases, with 16 bases between.

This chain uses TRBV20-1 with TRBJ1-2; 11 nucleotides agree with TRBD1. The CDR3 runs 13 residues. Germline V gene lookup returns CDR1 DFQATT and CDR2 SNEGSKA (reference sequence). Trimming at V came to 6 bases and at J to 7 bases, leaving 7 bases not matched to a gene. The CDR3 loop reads CSAGDRGVGGYTF. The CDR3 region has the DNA TGCAGTGCCGGGGACAGGGGGGTTGGTGGCTACACCTTC.